What follows are 6 T cell receptor beta chains derived from one specimen sequenced in a study of beta chain features in type 1 diabetes. Expressed TCRB transcripts were sequenced because the isolated RNA had all been reverse transcribed beforehand. TCRdb keeps only in-frame clones here, not all; method: immunoSEQ multiplex PCR. This table holds hundreds of thousands of clones, roughly a sixth found once. The material sequenced was naive CD4+ T cells from blood. Receptor source: a man between 18 and 29 years old in good health.

The chain joins TRBV27 to TRBJ2-7; D might be TRBD2 (6 bases). The CDR3 extends over 16 amino acids. V lost 8 bases and J lost 1, with 21 bases in between. Germline assignment: CDR1 MNHEY and CDR2 SMNVEV (reference sequence). The CDR3 protein is CASLLRGGAKSYEQYF. The CDR3, as DNA: TGTGCCAGCTTACTACGGGGAGGAGCAAAGTCCTACGAGCAGTACTTC.

The gene calls are TRBV7-9 and TRBJ2-3, with a weak D call TRBD2 (6 bases). Germline CDR1 and CDR2: SEHNR and FQNEAQ (reference sequence). The V end was cut by 7 bases, the J end by 2 bases, with 19 bases between. CDR3 length: 16 amino acids. As DNA, the CDR3 is TGTGCCAGCACCTCCACCGGGAGTCCCTACACAGATACGCAGTATTTT. Translated, it gives CASTSTGSPYTDTQYF.

In this sample, this clone turned up once. The gene calls are TRBV7-7 and TRBJ2-1, with 7 bases identical to TRBD2. This CDR3 region has 21 residues. The V segment lost 0 bases and the J segment 0 bases; nucleotides outside the gene matches: 17. In germline, CDR1 is SSHAT, CDR2 FNYEAQ (reference sequence). DNA of the CDR3: TGTGCCAGCAGCTTAGCGGTGGAAGTCGGGAGGACTCTAAGCTCCTACAATGAGCAGTTCTTC. Protein sequence: CASSLAVEVGRTLSSYNEQFF.

This clone has just a few counts. The gene calls are TRBV6-5 and TRBJ2-1, with D maybe TRBD2 (6 bases). This CDR3 spans 15 amino acids. CDR1 and CDR2 (germline): MNHEY, SVGAGI. V was cut by 7 bases and J by 0 bases, with 13 bases left in between. CDR3 in DNA: TGTGCCAGCACCTTACGTAGCGGCTCCTACAATGAGCAGTTCTTC. The encoded protein is CASTLRSGSYNEQFF.

This chain links TRBV15 with TRBJ1-3; D possibly corresponds to TRBD1 (5 bases). There are 15 residues in the CDR3. Deletions cut 7 bases from V and 6 bases from J, with 19 bases between. CDR1 LNHNV and CDR2 YYDKDF come from the germline V gene (reference sequence). Here the CDR3 reads CATTTLDMNENTIYF. CDR3 DNA: TGTGCCACCACCACCCTGGACATGAACGAAAACACCATATATTTT.

Only a few counts were recorded for this clone. The J gene is TRBJ2-7, the V gene TRBV5-1, with D tentatively TRBD2 (6 bases). The CDR3 runs to 12 residues. Deletions cut 5 bases from V and 1 base from J, with 7 bases between. CDR1 is SGHRS and CDR2 is YFSETQ in the germline V gene. Written as DNA, the CDR3 is TGCGCCAGCAGTCGGGAGTCCTACGAGCAGTACTTC. As protein: CASSRESYEQYF.